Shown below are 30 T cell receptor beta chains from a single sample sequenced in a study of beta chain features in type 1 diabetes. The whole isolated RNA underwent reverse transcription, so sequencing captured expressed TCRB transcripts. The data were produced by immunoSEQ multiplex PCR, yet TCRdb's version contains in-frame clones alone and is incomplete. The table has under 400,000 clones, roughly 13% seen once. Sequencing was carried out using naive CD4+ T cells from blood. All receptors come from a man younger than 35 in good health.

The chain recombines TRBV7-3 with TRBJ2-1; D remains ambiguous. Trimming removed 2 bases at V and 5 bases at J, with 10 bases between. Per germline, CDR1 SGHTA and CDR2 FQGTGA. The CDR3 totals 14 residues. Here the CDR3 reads CASSLGGANNEQFF. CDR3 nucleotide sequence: TGTGCCAGCAGCTTAGGCGGAGCTAACAATGAGCAGTTCTTC.

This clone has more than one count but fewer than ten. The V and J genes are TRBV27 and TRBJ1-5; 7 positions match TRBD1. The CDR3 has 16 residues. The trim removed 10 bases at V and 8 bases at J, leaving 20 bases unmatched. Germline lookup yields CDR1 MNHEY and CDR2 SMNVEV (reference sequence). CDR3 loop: CATILRQGEASEPQHF. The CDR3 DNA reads TGTGCCACCATCCTCCGACAGGGTGAGGCGAGTGAGCCCCAGCATTTT.

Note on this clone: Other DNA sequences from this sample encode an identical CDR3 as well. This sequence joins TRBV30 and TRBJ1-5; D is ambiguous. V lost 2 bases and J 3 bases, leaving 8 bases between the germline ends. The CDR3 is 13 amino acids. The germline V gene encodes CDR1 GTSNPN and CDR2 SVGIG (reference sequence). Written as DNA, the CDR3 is TGTGCCTGGAGTCCCGGTCCCAATCAGCCCCAGCATTTT. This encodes CAWSPGPNQPQHF.

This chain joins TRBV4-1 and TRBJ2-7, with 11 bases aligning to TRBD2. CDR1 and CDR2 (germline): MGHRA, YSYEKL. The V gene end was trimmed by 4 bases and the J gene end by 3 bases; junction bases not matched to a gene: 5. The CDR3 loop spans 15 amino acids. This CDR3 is CASSRASGGFYEQYF. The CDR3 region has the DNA TGCGCCAGCAGCCGAGCTAGCGGGGGGTTCTACGAGCAGTACTTC.

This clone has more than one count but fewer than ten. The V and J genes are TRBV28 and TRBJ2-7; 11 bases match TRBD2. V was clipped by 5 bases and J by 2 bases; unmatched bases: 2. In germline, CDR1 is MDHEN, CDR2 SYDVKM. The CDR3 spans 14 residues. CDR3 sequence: CASSPGLAAYEQYF. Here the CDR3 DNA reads TGTGCCAGCAGTCCGGGACTAGCGGCCTACGAGCAGTACTTC.

As DNA, the CDR3 is TGTGCCAGCAGCTTGGTTGGGAGCGTGAACACTGAAGCTTTCTTT. This sequence encodes CASSLVGSVNTEAFF. The chain recombines TRBV5-4 with TRBJ1-1; D not resolved. Germline lookup yields CDR1 SGHNT and CDR2 YYREEE (reference sequence). The CDR3 extends over 15 amino acids. V was pared by 0 bases and J by 0 bases, with 9 bases between.

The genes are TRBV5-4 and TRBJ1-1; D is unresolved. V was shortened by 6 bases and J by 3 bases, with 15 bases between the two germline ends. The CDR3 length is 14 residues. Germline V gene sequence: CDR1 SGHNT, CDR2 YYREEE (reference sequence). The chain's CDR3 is CASNKGGMDTEAFF. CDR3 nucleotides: TGTGCCAGCAACAAGGGAGGGATGGACACTGAAGCTTTCTTT.

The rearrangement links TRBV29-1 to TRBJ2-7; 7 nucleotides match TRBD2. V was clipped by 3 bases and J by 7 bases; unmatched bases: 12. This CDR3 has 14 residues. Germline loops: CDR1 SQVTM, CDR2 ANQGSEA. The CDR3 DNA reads TGCAGCGTTGATAGCGGGCTCCCCTACGTGGAGCAGTACTTC. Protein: CSVDSGLPYVEQYF.

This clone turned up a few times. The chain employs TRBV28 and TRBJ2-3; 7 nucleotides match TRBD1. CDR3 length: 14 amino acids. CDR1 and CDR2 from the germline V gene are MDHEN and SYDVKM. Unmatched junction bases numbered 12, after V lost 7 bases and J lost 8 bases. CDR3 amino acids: CASIKRGPATTQYF. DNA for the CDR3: TGTGCCAGCATCAAAAGGGGGCCGGCGACTACGCAGTATTTT.

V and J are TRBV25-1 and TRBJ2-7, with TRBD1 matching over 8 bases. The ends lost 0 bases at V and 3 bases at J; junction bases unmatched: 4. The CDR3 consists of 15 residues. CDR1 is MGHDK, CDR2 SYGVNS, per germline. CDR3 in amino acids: CASSEYGRGLYEQYF. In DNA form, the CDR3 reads TGTGCCAGCAGTGAATACGGCAGGGGGCTCTACGAGCAGTACTTC.

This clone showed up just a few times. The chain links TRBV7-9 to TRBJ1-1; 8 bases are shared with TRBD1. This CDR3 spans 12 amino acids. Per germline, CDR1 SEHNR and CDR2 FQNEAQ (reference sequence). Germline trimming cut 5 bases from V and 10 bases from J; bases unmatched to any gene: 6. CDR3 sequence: CASSLDRGRAFF. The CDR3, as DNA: TGTGCCAGCAGCCTCGACAGGGGAAGAGCTTTCTTT.

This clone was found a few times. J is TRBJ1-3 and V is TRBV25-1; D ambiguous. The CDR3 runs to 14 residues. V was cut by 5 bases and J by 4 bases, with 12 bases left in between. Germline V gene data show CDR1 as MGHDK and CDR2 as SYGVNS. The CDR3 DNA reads TGTGCCAGCAGTTCGGTTCTTTCGGGAAACACCATATATTTT. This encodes CASSSVLSGNTIYF. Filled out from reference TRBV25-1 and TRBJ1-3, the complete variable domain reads EADIYQTPRYLVIGTGKKITLECSQTMGHDKMYWYQQDPGMELHLIHYSYGVNSTEKGDLSSESTVSRIRTEHFPLTLESARPSHTSQYLCASSSVLSGNTIYFGEGSWLTVV.

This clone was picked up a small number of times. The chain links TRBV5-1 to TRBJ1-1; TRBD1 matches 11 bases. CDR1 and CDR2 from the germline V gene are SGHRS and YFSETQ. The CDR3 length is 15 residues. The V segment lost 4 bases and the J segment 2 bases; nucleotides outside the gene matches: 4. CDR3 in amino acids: CASSLRTGGNTEAFF. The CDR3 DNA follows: TGCGCCAGCAGCCTCAGGACAGGGGGCAACACTGAAGCTTTCTTT.

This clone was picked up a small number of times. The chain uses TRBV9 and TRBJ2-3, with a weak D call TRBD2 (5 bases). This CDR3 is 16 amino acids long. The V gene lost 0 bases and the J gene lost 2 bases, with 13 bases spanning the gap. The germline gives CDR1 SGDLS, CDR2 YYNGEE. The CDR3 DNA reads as TGTGCCAGCAGCGTAGAGGCGGGCGCATACACAGATACGCAGTATTTT. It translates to CASSVEAGAYTDTQYF.

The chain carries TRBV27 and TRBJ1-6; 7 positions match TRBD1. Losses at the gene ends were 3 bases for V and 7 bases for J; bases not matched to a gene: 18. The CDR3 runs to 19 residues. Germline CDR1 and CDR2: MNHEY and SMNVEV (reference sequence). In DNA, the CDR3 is TGTGCCAGCAGTTTCTACCCGACAGGGAGGTCCGAGACAAATTCACCCCTCCACTTT. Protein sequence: CASSFYPTGRSETNSPLHF.

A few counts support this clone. This CDR3 is CSVVGAGGAEAFF. The CDR3 DNA follows: TGCAGCGTTGTGGGGGCCGGGGGGGCTGAAGCTTTCTTT. This chain uses TRBV29-1 with TRBJ1-1, with D possibly being TRBD1 (6 bases). The CDR3 length is 13 residues. The V end was cut by 4 bases, the J end by 6 bases, with 15 bases between. Germline V lookup: CDR1 SQVTM, CDR2 ANQGSEA.

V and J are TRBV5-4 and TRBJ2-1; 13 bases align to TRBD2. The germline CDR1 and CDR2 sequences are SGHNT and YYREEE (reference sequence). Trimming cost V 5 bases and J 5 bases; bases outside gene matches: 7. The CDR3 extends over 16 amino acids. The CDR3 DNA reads TGTGCCAGCAGGTATGGGACTAGCGGGACAAACAATGAGCAGTTCTTC. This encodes CASRYGTSGTNNEQFF.

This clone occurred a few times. This CDR3 reads CASLTSGEDTQYF. CDR3 nucleotide sequence: TGTGCCAGTCTGACTAGCGGGGAAGATACGCAGTATTTT. The genes are TRBV28 and TRBJ2-3; 11 bases fit TRBD2. V lost 9 bases, J lost 5 bases, and 4 bases stayed unmatched. CDR1 MDHEN and CDR2 SYDVKM come from the germline V gene. CDR3 length: 13 amino acids.

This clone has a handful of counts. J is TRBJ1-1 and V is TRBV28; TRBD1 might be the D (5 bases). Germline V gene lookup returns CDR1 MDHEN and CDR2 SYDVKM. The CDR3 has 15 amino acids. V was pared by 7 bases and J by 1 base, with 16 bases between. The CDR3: CASMVTGLRNTEAFF. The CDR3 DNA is TGTGCCAGCATGGTAACGGGACTTAGGAACACTGAAGCTTTCTTT. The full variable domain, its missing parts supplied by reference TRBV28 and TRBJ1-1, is DVKVTQSSRYLVKRTGEKVFLECVQDMDHENMFWYRQDPGLGLRLIYFSYDVKMKEKGDIPEGYSVSREKKERFSLILESASTNQTSMYLCASMVTGLRNTEAFFGQGTRLTVV.

The CDR3 DNA sequence: TGTGCCAGCAGCTTAGCTCACAGGGCTGAGGGGGAGCCCCAGCATTTT. It codes for CASSLAHRAEGEPQHF. The chain has TRBV7-2 and TRBJ1-5; D is perhaps TRBD1 (6 bases). CDR3 length equals 16 residues. The germline V gene has CDR1 SGHTA and CDR2 FQGNSA. The germline V and J ends were trimmed by 0 bases and 8 bases, with 17 bases remaining between them.

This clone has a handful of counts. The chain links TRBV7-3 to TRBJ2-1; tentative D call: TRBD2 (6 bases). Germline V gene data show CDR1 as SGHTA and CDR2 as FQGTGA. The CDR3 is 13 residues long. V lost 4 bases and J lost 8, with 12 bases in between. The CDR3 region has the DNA TGTGCCAGCAGCTCACCGGGACTTGATGAGCAGTTCTTC. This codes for CASSSPGLDEQFF.

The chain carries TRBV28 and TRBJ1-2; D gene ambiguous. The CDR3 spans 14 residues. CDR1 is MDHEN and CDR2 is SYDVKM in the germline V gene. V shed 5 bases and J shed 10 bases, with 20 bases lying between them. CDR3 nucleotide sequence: TGTGCCAGCAGTCCTACTCCGGGAAAACGCGACTACACCTTC. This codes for CASSPTPGKRDYTF.

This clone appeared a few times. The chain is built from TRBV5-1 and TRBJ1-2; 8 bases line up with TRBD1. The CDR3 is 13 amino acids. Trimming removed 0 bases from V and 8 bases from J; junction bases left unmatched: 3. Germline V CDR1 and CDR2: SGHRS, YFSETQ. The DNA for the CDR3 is TGCGCCAGCAGCTTGGGGACAGGGAGCGGCTACACCTTC. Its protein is CASSLGTGSGYTF.

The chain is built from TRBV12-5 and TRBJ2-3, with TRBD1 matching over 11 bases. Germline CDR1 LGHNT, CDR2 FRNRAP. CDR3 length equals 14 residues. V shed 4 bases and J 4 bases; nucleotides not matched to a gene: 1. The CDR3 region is CASGSGQGADTQYF. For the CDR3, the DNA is TGTGCTAGTGGTTCGGGACAGGGGGCAGATACGCAGTATTTT.

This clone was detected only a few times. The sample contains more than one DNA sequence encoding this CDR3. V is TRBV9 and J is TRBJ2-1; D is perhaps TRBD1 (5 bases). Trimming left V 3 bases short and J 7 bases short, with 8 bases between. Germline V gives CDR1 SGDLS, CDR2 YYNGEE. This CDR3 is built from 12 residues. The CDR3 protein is CASSAQGNEQFF. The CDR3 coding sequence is TGTGCCAGCAGCGCTCAGGGAAATGAGCAGTTCTTC.

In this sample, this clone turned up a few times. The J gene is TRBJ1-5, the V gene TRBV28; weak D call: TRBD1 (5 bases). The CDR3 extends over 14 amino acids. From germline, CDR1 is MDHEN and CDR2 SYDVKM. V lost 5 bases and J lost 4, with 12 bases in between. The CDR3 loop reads CASSAGGTNQPQHF. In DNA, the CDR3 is TGTGCCAGCAGTGCGGGAGGGACGAATCAGCCCCAGCATTTT.

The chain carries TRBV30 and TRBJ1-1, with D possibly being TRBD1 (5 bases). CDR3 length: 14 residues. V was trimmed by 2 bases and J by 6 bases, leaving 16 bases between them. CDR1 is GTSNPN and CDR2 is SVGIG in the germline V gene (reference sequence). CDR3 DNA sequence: TGTGCCTGGAGTAGGAGGGGTATGTTCTCTGAAGCTTTCTTT. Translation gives CAWSRRGMFSEAFF.

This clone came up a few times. Written as DNA, the CDR3 is TGTGCCTACCGGGACAGGAGGGGCTACACCTTC. Its protein product is CAYRDRRGYTF. The rearrangement uses TRBV30 and TRBJ1-2; 8 nucleotides agree with TRBD1. V was clipped by 7 bases and J by 8 bases; unmatched bases: 6. The CDR3 is 11 residues long. Germline V gene sequence: CDR1 GTSNPN, CDR2 SVGIG (reference sequence). Based on the CDR3 plus reference TRBV30 and TRBJ1-2, the full variable domain is SQTIHQWPATLVQPVGSPLSLECTVEGTSNPNLYWYRQAAGRGLQLLFYSVGIGQISSEVPQNLSASRPQDRQFILSSKKLLLSDSGFYLCAYRDRRGYTFGSGTRLTVV.

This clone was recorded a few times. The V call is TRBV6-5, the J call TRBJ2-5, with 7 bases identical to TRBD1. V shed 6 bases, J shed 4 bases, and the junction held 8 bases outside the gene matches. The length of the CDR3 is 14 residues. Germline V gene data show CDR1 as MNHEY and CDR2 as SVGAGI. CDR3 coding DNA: TGTGCCAGCAGCTCGACAGGGAAGGGAGAGACCCAGTACTTC. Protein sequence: CASSSTGKGETQYF.

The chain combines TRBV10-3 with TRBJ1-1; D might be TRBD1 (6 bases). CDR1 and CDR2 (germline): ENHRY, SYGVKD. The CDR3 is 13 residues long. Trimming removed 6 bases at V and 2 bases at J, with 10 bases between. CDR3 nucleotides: TGTGCCATCAGCCTACAGGGAAACACTGAAGCTTTCTTT. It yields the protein CAISLQGNTEAFF.